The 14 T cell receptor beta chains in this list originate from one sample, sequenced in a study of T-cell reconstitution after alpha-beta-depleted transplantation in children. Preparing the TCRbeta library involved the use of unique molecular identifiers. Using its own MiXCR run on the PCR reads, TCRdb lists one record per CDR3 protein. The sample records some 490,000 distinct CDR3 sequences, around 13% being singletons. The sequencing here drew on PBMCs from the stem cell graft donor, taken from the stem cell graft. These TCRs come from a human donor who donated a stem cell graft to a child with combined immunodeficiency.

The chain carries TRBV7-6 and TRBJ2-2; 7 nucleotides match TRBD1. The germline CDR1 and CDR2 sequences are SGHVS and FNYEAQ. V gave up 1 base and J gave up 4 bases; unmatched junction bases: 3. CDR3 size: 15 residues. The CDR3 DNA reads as TGTGCCAGCAGCTTAGTCCCAGGGGGCACCGGGGAGCTGTTTTTT. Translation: CASSLVPGGTGELFF.

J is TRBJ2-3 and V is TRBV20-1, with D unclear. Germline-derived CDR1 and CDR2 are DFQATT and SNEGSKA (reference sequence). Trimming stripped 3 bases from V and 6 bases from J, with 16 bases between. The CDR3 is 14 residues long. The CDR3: CSARASSLVDTQYF. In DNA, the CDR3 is TGCAGTGCTAGGGCCTCGTCGCTGGTTGATACGCAGTATTTT.

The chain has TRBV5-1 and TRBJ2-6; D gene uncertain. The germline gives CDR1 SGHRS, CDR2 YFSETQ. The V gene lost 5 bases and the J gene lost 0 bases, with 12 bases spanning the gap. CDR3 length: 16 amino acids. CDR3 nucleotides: TGCGCCAGCAGTGACTTTGTGGGCTCTGGGGCCAACGTCCTGACTTTC. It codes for CASSDFVGSGANVLTF.

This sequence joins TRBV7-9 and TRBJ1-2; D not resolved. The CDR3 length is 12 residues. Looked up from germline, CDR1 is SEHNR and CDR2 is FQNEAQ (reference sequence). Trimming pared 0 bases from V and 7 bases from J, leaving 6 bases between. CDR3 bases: TGTGCCAGCAGCTTAGCCCCAGGTGGCTACACCTTC. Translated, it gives CASSLAPGGYTF.

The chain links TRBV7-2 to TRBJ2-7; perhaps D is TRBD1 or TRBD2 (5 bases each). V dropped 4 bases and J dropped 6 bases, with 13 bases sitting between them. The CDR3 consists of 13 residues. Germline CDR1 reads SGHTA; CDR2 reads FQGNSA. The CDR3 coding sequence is TGTGCCAGCAGCTCGGGGCCGGGGTTCGAGCAGTACTTC. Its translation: CASSSGPGFEQYF.

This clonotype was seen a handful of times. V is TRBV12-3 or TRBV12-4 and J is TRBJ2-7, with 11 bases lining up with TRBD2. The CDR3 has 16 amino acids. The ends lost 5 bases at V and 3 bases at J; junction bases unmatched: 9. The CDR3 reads CASSRQDLAGGYEQYF. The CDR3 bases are TGTGCCAGCAGTCGCCAGGACCTAGCGGGGGGCTACGAGCAGTACTTC.

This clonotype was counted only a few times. CDR3 loop: CASFKGTTYSNEQFF. In DNA, the CDR3 is TGTGCCAGCTTTAAGGGGACTACTTACTCCAATGAGCAGTTCTTC. The V and J genes are TRBV7-2 and TRBJ2-1; 7 nucleotides match TRBD2. Losses at the gene ends were 8 bases for V and 6 bases for J; bases not matched to a gene: 13. This CDR3 is built from 15 residues. Germline CDR1 reads SGHTA; CDR2 reads FQGNSA. The whole variable domain, remainder taken from reference TRBV7-2 and TRBJ2-1, is GAGVSQSPSNKVTEKGKDVELRCDPISGHTALYWYRQSLGQGLEFLIYFQGNSAPDKSGLPSDRFSAERTGGSVSTLTIQRTQQEDSAVYLCASFKGTTYSNEQFFGPGTRLTVL.

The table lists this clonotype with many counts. As DNA, the CDR3 is TGTGCCAGCAGCCCGTCGGGGGACCGAGAGACCCAGTACTTC. Translation: CASSPSGDRETQYF. The V call is TRBV12-3 or TRBV12-4, the J call TRBJ2-5, with a weak D call TRBD2 (6 bases). CDR3 length: 14 amino acids. V shed 6 bases and J shed 4 bases, with 15 bases lying between them.

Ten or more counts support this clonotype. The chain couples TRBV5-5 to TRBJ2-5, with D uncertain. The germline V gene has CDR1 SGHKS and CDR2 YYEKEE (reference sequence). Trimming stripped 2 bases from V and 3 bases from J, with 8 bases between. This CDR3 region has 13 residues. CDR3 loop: CASSFPAEETQYF. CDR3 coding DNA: TGTGCCAGCAGCTTCCCGGCAGAAGAGACCCAGTACTTC.

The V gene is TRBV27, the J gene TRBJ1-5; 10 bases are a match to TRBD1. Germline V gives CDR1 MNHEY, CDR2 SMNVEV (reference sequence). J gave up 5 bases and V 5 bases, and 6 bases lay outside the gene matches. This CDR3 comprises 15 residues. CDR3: CASSPRTGGDQPQHF. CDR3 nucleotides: TGTGCCAGCAGTCCCCGGACAGGGGGGGATCAGCCCCAGCATTTT.

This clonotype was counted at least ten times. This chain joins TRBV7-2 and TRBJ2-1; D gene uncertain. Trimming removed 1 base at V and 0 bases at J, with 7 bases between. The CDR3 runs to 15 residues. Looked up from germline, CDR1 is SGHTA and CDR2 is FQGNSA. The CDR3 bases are TGTGCCAGCAGCTTAGAATTACCCTCCTACAATGAGCAGTTCTTC. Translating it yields CASSLELPSYNEQFF.

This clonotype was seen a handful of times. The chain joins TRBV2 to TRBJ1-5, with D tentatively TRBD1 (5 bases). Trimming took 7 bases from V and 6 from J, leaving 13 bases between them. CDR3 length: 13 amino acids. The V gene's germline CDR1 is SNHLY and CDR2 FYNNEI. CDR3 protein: CASMQGMPQPQHF. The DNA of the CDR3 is TGTGCCAGCATGCAGGGTATGCCTCAGCCCCAGCATTTT.

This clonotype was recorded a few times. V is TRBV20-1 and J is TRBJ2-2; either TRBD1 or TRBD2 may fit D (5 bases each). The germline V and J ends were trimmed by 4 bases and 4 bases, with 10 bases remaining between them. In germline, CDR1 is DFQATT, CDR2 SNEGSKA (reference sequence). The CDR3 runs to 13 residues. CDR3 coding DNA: TGCAGTGCTATAGGGACCTTCACCGGGGAGCTGTTTTTT. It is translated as CSAIGTFTGELFF.

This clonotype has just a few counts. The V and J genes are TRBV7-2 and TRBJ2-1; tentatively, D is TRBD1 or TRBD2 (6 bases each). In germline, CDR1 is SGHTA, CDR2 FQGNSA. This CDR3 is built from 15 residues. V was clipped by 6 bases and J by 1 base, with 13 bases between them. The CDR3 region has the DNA TGTGCCAGCAGAGGGGGGCGCGGGTCCTACAATGAGCAGTTCTTC. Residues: CASRGGRGSYNEQFF. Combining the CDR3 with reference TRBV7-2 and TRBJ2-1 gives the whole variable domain GAGVSQSPSNKVTEKGKDVELRCDPISGHTALYWYRQSLGQGLEFLIYFQGNSAPDKSGLPSDRFSAERTGGSVSTLTIQRTQQEDSAVYLCASRGGRGSYNEQFFGPGTRLTVL.